This T cell receptor beta chain was identified during a study of early T cells in non-severe SARS-CoV-2 infection. Across the whole study: Bulk RNA taken from unsorted whole blood was sequenced, leaving chains unpaired.

The table lists this clonotype with many counts. V shed 10 bases and J shed 2 bases, with 18 bases lying between them. The CDR3 has 14 residues. Germline V lookup: CDR1 MDHEN, CDR2 SYDVKM. Individual cDNA molecules received unique molecular identifiers during library preparation. Each CDR3 protein gets one entry after TCRdb re-called the 5' RACE reads with MiXCR. The sample gives fewer than 85,000 distinct CDR3 sequences, around 11% of which show up once; around 13% is in the top ten. This TCR derives from an adult who was a healthcare worker with PCR-confirmed SARS-CoV-2 infection or an uninfected control (not recorded which). The sample was whole blood, taken at baseline. The chain carries TRBV28 and TRBJ2-7, with D maybe TRBD1 (5 bases). This CDR3 is CAIQIGVPPYEQYF. The CDR3 DNA reads TGTGCCATCCAAATAGGGGTTCCACCCTACGAGCAGTACTTC.